This T cell receptor beta chain came from a study of cytomegalovirus exposure and HLA in healthy donors. For the study at large: From HLA-typed donors, an early data release held tens of millions of unique TCRs. Clustering assigned 70% to 85% of the roughly 400 genotyped donors to the Caucasian-associated ancestry cluster. Findings and caveats of the study: TCR beta sequences numbering 15,000 to 20,000 were associated with HLA alleles at 0.05 false discovery rate in a later analysis. Later analysis identified several of the most significant clusters that appeared linked to common viral pathogens.

Germline CDR1 is SGHDT and CDR2 is YYEEEE. CDR3 length equals 15 residues. 60 Vbeta and 13 Jbeta primers were used in PCR. Method: immunoSEQ multiplex PCR; TCRdb's copy keeps in-frame clones and lacks some. The profile shows some 120,000 clones, more than 65% of them singletons. About this clone itself: Its specificity is unknown. One end of the junction is discordant with germline, which a read error may explain.

This receptor was identified in a man aged 18 to 29 in good health and CMV-seronegative. The sample comprised PBMCs. The chain has TRBV5-6 and TRBJ1-1, with TRBD1 as a possible D gene (6 bases). CDR3: CARSLVGGPDTEAFF. DNA of the CDR3: TGTGCCCGCAGCTTGGTCGGGGGGCCGGACACTGAAGCTTTCTTT.